Listed below are T cell receptor beta chains from one sample, sequenced in a study of blood T cell repertoires in COVID-19. Generated by immunoSEQ multiplex PCR, the TCRdb table keeps only in-frame clones and is missing some. The sample records about 85,000 clones, roughly 89% being singletons. The sequencing sample was made of peripheral blood. The receptor set was obtained from a woman older than 75 with active or convalescent COVID-19. Both conserved end residues are part of each CDR3. The D gene is left open where the match is weak. Where a row states a size, it is once, few, many or the class of an expanded clone; other rows omit it.

d_call: TRBD2
j_call: TRBJ2-1
v_call: TRBV5-4
cdr3_length: 16
clone_size: NA
cdr3_aa: CASSLAAGAVYNEQFF
cdr3_nt: TGTGCCAGCAGCTTGGCAGCGGGAGCGGTCTACAATGAGCAGTTCTTC

d_call: TRBD1
j_call: TRBJ1-5
v_call: TRBV2
cdr3_length: 15
clone_size: once
cdr3_aa: CASSGGTGVIQPQHF
cdr3_nt: TGTGCCAGCAGTGGGGGGACAGGGGTTATTCAGCCCCAGCATTTT

d_call: TRBD1
j_call: TRBJ2-7
v_call: TRBV27
cdr3_length: 15
clone_size: NA
cdr3_aa: CASSGAGTASYEQYF
cdr3_nt: TGTGCCAGCAGTGGGGCCGGGACAGCTTCCTACGAGCAGTACTTC

d_call: TRBD1
j_call: TRBJ1-5
v_call: TRBV10-3
cdr3_length: 16
clone_size: NA
cdr3_aa: CAISESGTGGGQPQHF
cdr3_nt: TGTGCCATCAGTGAGTCGGGGACAGGGGGAGGACAGCCCCAGCATTTT

d_call: TRBD2
j_call: TRBJ2-3
v_call: TRBV28
cdr3_length: 15
clone_size: NA
cdr3_aa: CASRRTSGRTDTQYF
cdr3_nt: TGTGCCAGCAGGAGGACTAGCGGCAGGACAGATACGCAGTATTTT

d_call: NA
j_call: TRBJ1-2
v_call: TRBV3-1/TRBV3-2
cdr3_length: 13
clone_size: once
cdr3_aa: CASSQNLNYGYTF
cdr3_nt: TGTGCCAGCAGCCAAAATCTAAACTATGGCTACACCTTC

d_call: TRBD2
j_call: TRBJ2-5
v_call: TRBV9
cdr3_length: 16
clone_size: NA
cdr3_aa: CASSALPLAGGETQYF
cdr3_nt: TGTGCCAGCAGCGCCCTCCCCCTAGCGGGAGGCGAGACCCAGTACTTC

d_call: NA
j_call: TRBJ2-7
v_call: TRBV2
cdr3_length: 15
clone_size: NA
cdr3_aa: CASSKQAWDPYEQYF
cdr3_nt: TGTGCCAGCAGTAAACAGGCCTGGGATCCCTACGAGCAGTACTTC

d_call: NA
j_call: TRBJ1-2
v_call: TRBV19
cdr3_length: 12
clone_size: once
cdr3_aa: CASSKTDRGYTF
cdr3_nt: TGTGCCAGTAGTAAGACAGATCGAGGCTACACCTTC

d_call: TRBD1
j_call: TRBJ2-7
v_call: TRBV28
cdr3_length: 14
clone_size: NA
cdr3_aa: CASSTGGPPYEQYF
cdr3_nt: TGTGCCAGCAGCACAGGGGGCCCGCCCTACGAGCAGTACTTC

d_call: NA
j_call: TRBJ2-7
v_call: TRBV7-6
cdr3_length: 14
clone_size: NA
cdr3_aa: CASSPGTTPLEQYF
cdr3_nt: TGTGCCAGCAGCCCCGGGACAACTCCGTTGGAGCAGTACTTC

d_call: NA
j_call: TRBJ2-2
v_call: TRBV19
cdr3_length: 13
clone_size: NA
cdr3_aa: CASSMRNTGELFF
cdr3_nt: TGTGCCAGTAGTATGAGGAACACCGGGGAGCTGTTTTTT

d_call: TRBD1
j_call: TRBJ2-2
v_call: TRBV7-3
cdr3_length: 15
clone_size: NA
cdr3_aa: CASSLTGGATGELFF
cdr3_nt: TGTGCCAGCAGCTTGACAGGGGGCGCGACCGGGGAGCTGTTTTTT

d_call: TRBD1
j_call: TRBJ2-5
v_call: TRBV18
cdr3_length: 16
clone_size: NA
cdr3_aa: CASSPPPGRGRETQYF
cdr3_nt: TGTGCCAGCTCACCACCCCCGGGCAGGGGGCGAGAGACCCAGTACTTC

d_call: TRBD2
j_call: TRBJ2-1
v_call: TRBV10-3
cdr3_length: 15
clone_size: NA
cdr3_aa: CAISEAGDYYNEQFF
cdr3_nt: TGTGCCATCAGTGAGGCCGGGGACTACTACAATGAGCAGTTCTTC

d_call: TRBD1
j_call: TRBJ2-7
v_call: TRBV14
cdr3_length: 12
clone_size: NA
cdr3_aa: CASSRQGYEQYF
cdr3_nt: TGTGCCAGCAGCCGACAGGGCTACGAGCAGTACTTC

d_call: NA
j_call: TRBJ1-1
v_call: TRBV6-5
cdr3_length: 14
clone_size: NA
cdr3_aa: CASVITGQRTEAFF
cdr3_nt: TGTGCCAGTGTGATTACAGGGCAACGTACTGAAGCTTTCTTT

d_call: NA
j_call: TRBJ2-3
v_call: TRBV21-1
cdr3_length: 16
clone_size: NA
cdr3_aa: CAGPAFCGLGTDTQYF
cdr3_nt: TGTGCCGGCCCCGCCTTTTGCGGTTTAGGCACAGATACGCAGTATTTT

d_call: TRBD1
j_call: TRBJ1-6
v_call: TRBV6-6
cdr3_length: 16
clone_size: NA
cdr3_aa: CASSYSGQGSGSPLHF
cdr3_nt: TGTGCCAGCAGTTACTCGGGACAGGGGTCGGGGTCACCCCTCCACTTT

d_call: TRBD1
j_call: TRBJ2-7
v_call: TRBV6-5
cdr3_length: 13
clone_size: NA
cdr3_aa: CASIGDRTYEQYF
cdr3_nt: TGTGCCAGCATAGGGGACAGGACCTACGAGCAGTACTTC

d_call: NA
j_call: TRBJ2-3
v_call: TRBV7-8
cdr3_length: 17
clone_size: NA
cdr3_aa: CASSLDPSLAATDTQYF
cdr3_nt: TGTGCCAGCAGCTTAGACCCCTCTCTCGCGGCAACAGATACGCAGTATTTT

d_call: NA
j_call: TRBJ1-1
v_call: TRBV6-5
cdr3_length: 13
clone_size: NA
cdr3_aa: CATRPPGLTEAFF
cdr3_nt: TGTGCCACCAGACCGCCGGGTCTCACTGAAGCTTTCTTT

d_call: TRBD2
j_call: TRBJ2-7
v_call: TRBV30
cdr3_length: 14
clone_size: NA
cdr3_aa: CAWTRGRRTYEQYF
cdr3_nt: TGTGCCTGGACCCGCGGGAGGAGGACATACGAGCAGTACTTC

d_call: NA
j_call: TRBJ2-5
v_call: TRBV6-2/TRBV6-3
cdr3_length: 14
clone_size: NA
cdr3_aa: CASSYWTPQETQYF
cdr3_nt: TGTGCCAGCAGTTATTGGACACCGCAAGAGACCCAGTACTTC

d_call: NA
j_call: TRBJ1-1
v_call: TRBV28
cdr3_length: 14
clone_size: few
cdr3_aa: CASSLLRVRTEAFF
cdr3_nt: TGTGCCAGCAGTTTATTGCGGGTGAGAACTGAAGCTTTCTTT

d_call: NA
j_call: TRBJ1-1
v_call: TRBV6-5
cdr3_length: 14
clone_size: NA
cdr3_aa: CASSFDGGNTEAFF
cdr3_nt: TGTGCCAGCAGTTTCGACGGGGGGAACACTGAAGCTTTCTTT

d_call: TRBD1
j_call: TRBJ2-6
v_call: TRBV27
cdr3_length: 17
clone_size: NA
cdr3_aa: CASSLDRGRGGANVLTF
cdr3_nt: TGTGCCAGCAGTTTGGACAGGGGGCGCGGAGGGGCCAACGTCCTGACTTTC

d_call: NA
j_call: TRBJ2-5
v_call: TRBV14
cdr3_length: 13
clone_size: NA
cdr3_aa: CASSQLLRGVQYF
cdr3_nt: TGTGCCAGCAGCCAACTCCTTCGGGGAGTCCAGTACTTC

d_call: TRBD1
j_call: TRBJ1-2
v_call: TRBV5-1
cdr3_length: 15
clone_size: NA
cdr3_aa: CASSWETGTDYGYTF
cdr3_nt: TGCGCCAGCAGCTGGGAGACCGGGACAGACTATGGCTACACCTTC

d_call: NA
j_call: TRBJ2-7
v_call: TRBV7-6
cdr3_length: 15
clone_size: NA
cdr3_aa: CASSLFRGGSYEQYF
cdr3_nt: TGTGCCAGCAGCTTGTTTAGGGGCGGATCCTACGAGCAGTACTTC

d_call: TRBD1
j_call: TRBJ1-6
v_call: TRBV30
cdr3_length: 17
clone_size: NA
cdr3_aa: CAWRGGQGATDNSPLHF
cdr3_nt: TGTGCCTGGAGAGGGGGACAGGGGGCCACCGATAATTCACCCCTCCACTTT

d_call: NA
j_call: TRBJ2-5
v_call: TRBV7-9
cdr3_length: 14
clone_size: NA
cdr3_aa: CASSPAVTQETQYF
cdr3_nt: TGTGCCAGCAGCCCCGCTGTCACTCAAGAGACCCAGTACTTC

d_call: TRBD1
j_call: TRBJ1-5
v_call: TRBV6-1
cdr3_length: 17
clone_size: NA
cdr3_aa: CASSETKTGRLHQPQHF
cdr3_nt: TGTGCCAGCAGTGAAACCAAGACAGGGAGGCTGCATCAGCCCCAGCATTTT

d_call: TRBD1
j_call: TRBJ1-6
v_call: TRBV25-1
cdr3_length: 14
clone_size: NA
cdr3_aa: CASSETGHNSPLHF
cdr3_nt: TGTGCCAGCAGTGAGACAGGGCATAATTCACCCCTCCACTTT

d_call: NA
j_call: TRBJ1-4
v_call: TRBV2
cdr3_length: 14
clone_size: NA
cdr3_aa: CASSRLQGREKLFF
cdr3_nt: TGTGCCAGCAGTAGGCTTCAGGGCCGCGAAAAACTGTTTTTT

d_call: TRBD2
j_call: TRBJ2-5
v_call: TRBV5-8
cdr3_length: 18
clone_size: NA
cdr3_aa: CASSFNPAGVERGETQYF
cdr3_nt: TGTGCCAGCAGCTTTAATCCAGCGGGAGTAGAACGGGGAGAGACCCAGTACTTC

d_call: TRBD1
j_call: TRBJ1-2
v_call: TRBV5-6
cdr3_length: 14
clone_size: few
cdr3_aa: CASTSQGDFYGYTF
cdr3_nt: TGTGCCAGCACCTCCCAGGGGGACTTCTATGGCTACACCTTC

d_call: NA
j_call: TRBJ1-1
v_call: TRBV28
cdr3_length: 13
clone_size: NA
cdr3_aa: CASTTESFTEAFF
cdr3_nt: TGTGCCAGCACAACAGAGTCGTTCACTGAAGCTTTCTTT

d_call: TRBD1
j_call: TRBJ1-4
v_call: TRBV18
cdr3_length: 16
clone_size: NA
cdr3_aa: CASSPRTTGANEKLFF
cdr3_nt: TGTGCCAGCTCACCAAGGACCACAGGGGCAAATGAAAAACTGTTTTTT

d_call: TRBD1
j_call: TRBJ2-1
v_call: TRBV7-3
cdr3_length: 15
clone_size: once
cdr3_aa: CASSLLDRGYNEQFF
cdr3_nt: TGTGCCAGCAGCTTACTGGACAGGGGATACAATGAGCAGTTCTTC